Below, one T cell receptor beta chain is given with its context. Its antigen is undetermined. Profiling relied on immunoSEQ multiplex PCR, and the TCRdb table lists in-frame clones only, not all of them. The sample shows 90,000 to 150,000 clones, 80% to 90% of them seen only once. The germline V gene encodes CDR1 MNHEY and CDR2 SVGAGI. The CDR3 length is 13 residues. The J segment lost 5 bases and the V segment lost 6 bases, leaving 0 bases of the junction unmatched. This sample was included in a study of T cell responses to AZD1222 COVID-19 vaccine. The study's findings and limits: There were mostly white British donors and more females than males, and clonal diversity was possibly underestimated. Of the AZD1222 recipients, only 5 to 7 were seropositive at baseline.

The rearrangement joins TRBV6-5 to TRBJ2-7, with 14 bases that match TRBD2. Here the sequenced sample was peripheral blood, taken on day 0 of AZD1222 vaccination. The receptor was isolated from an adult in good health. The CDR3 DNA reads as TGTGCCAGCAGGACTAGCGGGGGGGACGAGCAGTACTTC. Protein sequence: CASRTSGGDEQYF.